The T cell receptor beta chain under discussion was sequenced for a study of blood T cells in healthy people across ages (dated by TCRdb to the mid-2010s). Broadly, across the study: In model experiments, template switching captured about one uniquely barcoded TCR beta cDNA molecule for every two T cells. Age-related changes in TCR beta repertoire diversity were measured in the study by deep sequencing normalized with unique cDNA molecular identifiers. Donors were grouped into four age groups: young (average 16 years), middle-aged (39), aged (about 59) and long-lived (around 80). To avoid experimental bias, donors of different ages were randomly spread across the sequencing lanes. For two donors (one aged 18 to 29 and one aged 80 or older), the study analyzed two additional independent replicas of 1 million unique cDNA reads from the same blood draw.

The CDR3 spans 13 residues, from the cysteine through the phenylalanine. Just CDR3 DNA is preserved here, 39 bases in frame from base 1. Trimming at the junction amounts to 7 bases on V and 4 bases on J, and the germline ends lie 13 bases apart. The library was made by 5' RACE. Instrument used: Illumina HiSeq 2500. A second roughly 7 to 12 cycle PCR used a sample-barcoded 5' primer and a J-beta primer mix. A unique molecular identifier was introduced onto each TCR beta cDNA molecule by a template-switch 5' adaptor carrying 12 random nucleotides. Each sample yielded at least 3 million CDR3-containing paired-end reads. First-strand cDNA was synthesized from all RNA with the Mint cDNA synthesis kit, primed by a TRBC-specific oligonucleotide. Following uracil-DNA glycosylase treatment, a first 18-cycle PCR with universal primers M1SS and BC2_uni_R was performed on all cDNA. The source study handled its data this way. For normalization, 1 million high-quality reads, each with a distinct molecular identifier, were randomly selected from each sample. Instead of being binned into consensus sequences, reads that shared molecular identifiers were thrown out. CDR3 identification, clonotype clustering and error correction used MiTCR with a Q25 quality threshold and the strictest error-elimination algorithm. A nonparametric unseen species model with Euler transformation was used to estimate lower-bound total TCR beta diversity. The raw public reads went through TCRdb reprocessing: fastp at Q25, MiXCR clone calling, in-frame beta chains kept. Duplicate CDR3 protein sequences are folded into a single record with the most common DNA and genes. TCRdb, rather than the study authors, made the V and J calls. In this sample the table shows roughly 680,000 distinct CDR3 sequences, over 45% of which occur a single time. Roughly 30% of the sample goes to the ten largest clones.

The approximately 40 donors, aged about 6 to 90 years, were systemically healthy Caucasian individuals from Russia. Each donor gave around 9.8 milliliters of peripheral blood, collected into EDTA-treated Vacutainer tubes. PBMCs were isolated by Ficoll-Paque density-gradient centrifugation, with at least 6 million obtained per sample. Trizol reagent was used to extract total RNA from the PBMCs, yielding at least 6 micrograms per sample. The percentages of naive CD45RAhigh/CD27high T cells were determined by flow cytometry on a PBMC aliquot from every donor. What the work shows at the level of the full study, not this receptor alone: Observed TCR beta diversity per million T cells fell roughly linearly with age, and a significant reduction was already apparent by age roughly 40. Compared with the aged group, the long-lived group had more naive CD4+ T cells, fewer expanded clones and increased TCR diversity, suggesting age selection. The CMV infection status of donors was not known, potentially confounding age-related changes in expanded clonotypes. Because profiling used bulk unsorted PBMCs, naive and antigen-experienced compartments could not be compared conclusively. A strong correlation was found between observed TCR beta diversity and the percentage of naive T cells measured by flow cytometry. Estimates of total diversity based on one million sequenced T cells were regarded as lower bounds and as underestimates.

In this sample, this clonotype turned up a few times. No antigen is known for it. Nothing much larger sits one base from this clone, and base qualities are not available. The sample comprised blood. This clonotype was sampled from an older woman in good health. Here the chain combines TRBV12-3 or TRBV12-4 and TRBJ2-5, with a weak D call of TRBD2 (6 bases match). Here the CDR3 is given as CASTHSGAETQYF. The DNA reads TGTGCCAGCACCCATAGCGGTGCAGAGACCCAGTACTTC.